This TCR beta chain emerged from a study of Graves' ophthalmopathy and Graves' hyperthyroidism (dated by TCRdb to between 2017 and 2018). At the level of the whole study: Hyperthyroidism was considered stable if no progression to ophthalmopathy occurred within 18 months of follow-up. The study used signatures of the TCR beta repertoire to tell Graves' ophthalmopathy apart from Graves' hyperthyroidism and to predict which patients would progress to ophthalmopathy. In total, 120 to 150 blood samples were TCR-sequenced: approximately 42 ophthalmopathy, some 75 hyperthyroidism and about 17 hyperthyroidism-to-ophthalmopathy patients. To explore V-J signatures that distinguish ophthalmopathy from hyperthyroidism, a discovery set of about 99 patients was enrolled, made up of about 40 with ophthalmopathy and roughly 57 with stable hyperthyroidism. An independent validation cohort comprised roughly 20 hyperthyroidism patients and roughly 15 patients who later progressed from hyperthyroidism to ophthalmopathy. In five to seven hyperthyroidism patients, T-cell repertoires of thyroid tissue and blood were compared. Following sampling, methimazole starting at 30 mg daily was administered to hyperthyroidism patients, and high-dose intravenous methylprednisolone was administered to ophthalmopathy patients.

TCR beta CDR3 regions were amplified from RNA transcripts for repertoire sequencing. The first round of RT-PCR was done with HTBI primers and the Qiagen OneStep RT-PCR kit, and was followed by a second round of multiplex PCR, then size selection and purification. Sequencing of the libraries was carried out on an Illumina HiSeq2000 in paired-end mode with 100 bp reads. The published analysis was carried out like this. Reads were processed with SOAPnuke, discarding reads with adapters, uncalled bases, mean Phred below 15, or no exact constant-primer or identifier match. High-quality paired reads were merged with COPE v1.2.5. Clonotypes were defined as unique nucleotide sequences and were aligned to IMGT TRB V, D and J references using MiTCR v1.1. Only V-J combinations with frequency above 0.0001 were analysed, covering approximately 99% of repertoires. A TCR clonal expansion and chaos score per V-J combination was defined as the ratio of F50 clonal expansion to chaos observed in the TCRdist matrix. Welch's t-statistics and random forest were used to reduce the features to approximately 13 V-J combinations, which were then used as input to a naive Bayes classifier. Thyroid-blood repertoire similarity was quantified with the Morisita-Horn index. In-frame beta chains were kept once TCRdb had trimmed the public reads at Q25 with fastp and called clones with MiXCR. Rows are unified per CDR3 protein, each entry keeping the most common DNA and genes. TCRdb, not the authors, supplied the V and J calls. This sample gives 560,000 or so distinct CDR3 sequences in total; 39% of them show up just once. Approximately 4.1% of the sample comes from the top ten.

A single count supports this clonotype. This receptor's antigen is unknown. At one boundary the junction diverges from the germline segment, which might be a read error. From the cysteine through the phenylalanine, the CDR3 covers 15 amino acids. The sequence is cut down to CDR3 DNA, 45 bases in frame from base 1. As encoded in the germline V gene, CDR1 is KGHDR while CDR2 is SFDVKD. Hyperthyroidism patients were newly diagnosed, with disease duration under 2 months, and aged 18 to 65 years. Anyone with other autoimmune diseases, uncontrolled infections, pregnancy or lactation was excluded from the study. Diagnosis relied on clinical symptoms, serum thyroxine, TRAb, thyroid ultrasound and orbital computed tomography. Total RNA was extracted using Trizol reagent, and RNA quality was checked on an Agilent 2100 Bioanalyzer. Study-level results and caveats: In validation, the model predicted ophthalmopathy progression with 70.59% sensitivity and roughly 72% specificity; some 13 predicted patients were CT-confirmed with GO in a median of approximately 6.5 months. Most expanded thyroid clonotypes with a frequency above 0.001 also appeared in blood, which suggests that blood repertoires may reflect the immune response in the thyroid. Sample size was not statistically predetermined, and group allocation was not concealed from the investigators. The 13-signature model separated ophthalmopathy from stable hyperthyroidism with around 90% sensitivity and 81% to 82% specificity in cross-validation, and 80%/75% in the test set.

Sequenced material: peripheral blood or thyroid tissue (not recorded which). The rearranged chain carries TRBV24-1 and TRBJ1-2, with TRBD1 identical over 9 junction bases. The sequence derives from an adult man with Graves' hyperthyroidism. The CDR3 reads CASSAGQGPIYGYTF. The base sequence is TGTGCCAGCAGTGCGGGACAGGGACCGATCTATGGCTACACCTTC.